This T cell receptor (beta chain) was observed in a study of beta chain features in type 1 diabetes (dated by TCRdb to the late 2010s). With regard to the full study: Patients and healthy donors did not differ in mean age, gender distribution, total cell number or subset yield. A total of about 110,000,000 sorted cells were examined across all samples, and a strong correlation was observed between cell number per subset and RNA yield. The study compared the TCRB repertoires of sorted circulating CD4+ T cell subsets in recently diagnosed type 1 diabetes patients with those in matched healthy donors. Regulatory and stem cell-like memory subsets were isolated from only 8 patients and roughly 8 healthy donors, whereas naive and central memory subsets came from all 28 donors. Overall study results and their limits: Type 1 diabetes patients showed a moderate but significant shortening of TCRB CDR3 length in all four CD4+ subsets. Because cDNA was sequenced instead of genomic DNA, highly expressing activated cells could be over-represented, though the groups showed no difference in activation or CD3 levels. At VDJ recombination sites, patients with type 1 diabetes made fewer insertions and deleted more nucleotides, a pattern implying thymic rearrangement abnormalities. HLA sub-analyses involved small numbers of individuals, so any influence of HLA type on TCRB rearrangement remained unresolved. Naive, central memory and regulatory TCRB repertoires appeared more similar among patients than among healthy donors. PCR might favor shorter templates, but patient and control samples were amplified and corrected together, so any skew would affect both groups equally.

The germline V and J ends show losses of 4 bases and 8 bases respectively, and no gene match explains 7 bases of the junction. The CDR3 contains 16 residues, cysteine and phenylalanine counted. Only the CDR3 region is kept as DNA, spanning 48 bases read in frame from base 1. The germline V gene encodes CDR1 MGHRA and CDR2 YSYEKL. Worth noting for this clone: This clone's antigen is unknown. No base-level quality is on record; no much larger clone is a single base apart.

Each donor gave one peripheral blood draw, about 100 mL on average, collected into heparinised tubes. A BD FACSAria II was used to sort naive, central memory, regulatory and stem cell-like memory CD4+ T cells with a panel that included CD45RO, CCR7, CD25, CD127, CD95 and CD27. A purity above 98% was achieved for all sorted populations. PBMCs were separated immediately by Lymphoprep density gradient centrifugation and were stained directly, without being cultured. To minimize batch effects, samples were stained and sorted in pairs, one healthy donor with one patient per experiment. The entire isolated RNA was reverse transcribed using the High Capacity cDNA Reverse Transcription Kit, and thus expressed TCRB transcripts were sequenced. Survey-depth immunoSEQ sequencing was performed on stem cell-like memory T cell samples, with an average of around 930,000 total reads per sample. Sorted cells were lysed in RLT buffer and RNA was extracted with DNase-treated RNeasy Micro or Mini kits, depending on cell number. Each cell subset was processed on its own to prevent cross-contamination, while patient and healthy donor samples were processed together. Using the immunoSEQ multiplex PCR, TCRB sequences were amplified from cDNA into 87-bp fragments spanning the CDR3 region. The amplicons were sequenced using the Illumina HiSeq platform. In the authors' own workflow: PCR bias was corrected computationally using synthetic template baselines, and reads within Hamming distance 2 were collapsed, with unmergeable singletons discarded. By aligning reads against IMGT, V, D and J genes, CDR3 length, and insertions or deletions at six rearrangement sites were assigned. Clonotype counts were normalized to sorted cell number within each subset before computing true diversity and Gini coefficients with the tcR R package. Repertoire sharing was quantified using the overlap coefficient calculated on TCRB nucleotide sequences. This is the immuneACCESS table as TCRdb keeps it, with only in-frame sequences that have V and J called. A part of the clones is gone; compared with another copy, unresolved V genes explain less than half, and the rest is unexplained. Clone size and the V and J calls come from that table; the DNA yielded D and trimming. This sample gives around 99,000 clones in total; about 40% of them show up just once. The ten most abundant clones make up approximately 0.065% of the sample.

The chain couples TRBV4-1 to TRBJ2-1, and TRBD2 aligns with 14 junction nucleotides. The sample comprised stem cell memory CD4+ T cells from blood. In light of the paper, this sample's cell subset or site label describes: stem cell-like memory CD4+ T cells. The clonotype comes from a woman aged 18-30 years in good health. In nucleotide form, the sequence is TGCGCCAGCAGCCCGAGGGGACTAGCGGGAGAGGATGAGCAGTTCTTC. This gives the protein CASSPRGLAGEDEQFF.